The clone carrying this T cell receptor (beta chain) showed up many times. Its antigen remains unknown. Amplification of TCR alpha and beta CDR3 regions from RNA used iRepertoire nested multiplex PCR. Each CDR3 protein gets one entry after TCRdb re-called the multiplex PCR reads with MiXCR. The sample lists roughly 130,000 distinct CDR3 sequences; approximately 24% were seen once. The data are from a study of glioma-infiltrating T cells. The study's findings and limits: Very few CDR3 sequences were shared between tissue and blood.

The source of this sequence is a human donor with low-grade glioma or glioblastoma, undergoing nonglioma brain surgery, or in good health (not recorded which). Sequenced material: glioma tissue, nonneoplastic brain tissue, or PBMCs (not recorded which).

The CDR3 sequence: CASSLLGTAANYGYTF. DNA for the CDR3: TGTGCCAGCAGTTTGCTTGGGACAGCAGCTAACTATGGCTACACCTTC. This chain joins TRBV28 and TRBJ1-2; 7 bases are shared with TRBD1. V lost 3 bases and J lost 0; bases outside the gene matches: 7. The germline gives CDR1 MDHEN, CDR2 SYDVKM. CDR3 length: 16 amino acids.